Described below is a single T cell receptor (beta chain) sequence and its context. The sample originates from a study of PD-L1 blockade in urothelial cancer. Study information: Administration of atezolizumab to patients began around 2014, at 1,200 mg intravenously every 3 weeks.

TCRdb's table, derived via immunoSEQ multiplex PCR, lists solely in-frame clones and lacks some. The repertoire holds some 120,000 clones, approximately 84% seen once, with 3.2% in the top ten. The CDR3 length is 15 residues. Germline V gives CDR1 MNHNS, CDR2 SASEGT. With 2 bases clipped from V and 5 bases from J, the junction kept 8 bases outside the gene matches. Time point reported: pretreatment peripheral blood. Patient disease was locally advanced or metastatic urothelial carcinoma. This chain links TRBV6-1 with TRBJ2-5; 7 nucleotides agree with TRBD1. Sequenced material: PBMCs, taken around atezolizumab (anti-PD-L1) treatment. The sequence was obtained from a man aged 45-60 years with urothelial cancer. This CDR3 is CASSENRGPWETQYF. DNA of the CDR3: TGTGCCAGCAGTGAAAATAGGGGGCCATGGGAGACCCAGTACTTC.